The entry below gives a single TCR beta chain sequence along with its context. Its antigen is as yet unknown. The data belong to a study of cytomegalovirus exposure and HLA in healthy donors. Findings of the study overall: Many donors shared some public TCRs, even though most TCR sequences were rare. Association of a missense DCLRE1C variant with TCR beta V- and J-gene trimming was reported in a later analysis.

Primers: 60 Vbeta forward and 13 Jbeta reverse. Repertoires were generated with immunoSEQ multiplex PCR, while TCRdb's copy carries only in-frame clones and drops some. This sample carries over 90,000 clones, with approximately 3.5% going to the ten biggest clones. From germline, CDR1 is LNHDA and CDR2 SQIVND (reference sequence). The V gene lost 7 bases and the J gene lost 6 bases, with 16 bases spanning the gap. This CDR3 contains 14 residues. The rearrangement uses TRBV19 and TRBJ2-1; D is possibly TRBD2 (5 bases). The clonotype comes from a man aged 40-50 years in good health and CMV-seronegative. The sample was PBMCs. The CDR3 reads CASTRSGSGNEQFF. The CDR3 DNA is TGTGCCAGTACGAGGTCGGGGTCGGGCAATGAGCAGTTCTTC. Looking up the rest from reference TRBV19 and TRBJ2-1 gives the full variable domain: DGGITQSPKYLFRKEGQNVTLSCEQNLNHDAMYWYRQDPGQGLRLIYYSQIVNDFQKGDIAEGYSVSREKKESFPLTVTSAQKNPTAFYLCASTRSGSGNEQFFGPGTRLTVL.